This T cell receptor beta chain was identified in a study of shared clonotypes between healthy human individuals. About this clone: The target antigen is unknown.

It was at deep level that the assay was run. Sequencing used immunoSEQ multiplex PCR; TCRdb keeps in-frame clones, though not all of them. The table has roughly 650,000 clones, almost 97% seen once. The investigators split CD4+ cells into a CD45RA+ naive subset and a CD45RA-negative memory subset. Study-wide points: Sampling covered blood only; tissue repertoires likely differ. In the sorted subsets, rarefaction showed sequencing was incomplete despite large depth.

The J segment lost 7 bases and the V segment lost 0 bases, leaving 9 bases of the junction unmatched. This CDR3 spans 16 amino acids. CDR1 and CDR2 from the germline V gene are LGHNA and YNFKEQ. The sample consisted of naive CD4+ T cells sorted from blood. The subset denotes: CD45RA+ positively selected. This clonotype originated in a woman between 25 and 40 years old in good health. V is TRBV4-2 and J is TRBJ2-1; 7 bases map to TRBD1. The CDR3 sequence is CASSQETGASTNEQFF. The CDR3 coding sequence is TGTGCCAGCAGCCAAGAAACAGGGGCCTCGACGAATGAGCAGTTCTTC.